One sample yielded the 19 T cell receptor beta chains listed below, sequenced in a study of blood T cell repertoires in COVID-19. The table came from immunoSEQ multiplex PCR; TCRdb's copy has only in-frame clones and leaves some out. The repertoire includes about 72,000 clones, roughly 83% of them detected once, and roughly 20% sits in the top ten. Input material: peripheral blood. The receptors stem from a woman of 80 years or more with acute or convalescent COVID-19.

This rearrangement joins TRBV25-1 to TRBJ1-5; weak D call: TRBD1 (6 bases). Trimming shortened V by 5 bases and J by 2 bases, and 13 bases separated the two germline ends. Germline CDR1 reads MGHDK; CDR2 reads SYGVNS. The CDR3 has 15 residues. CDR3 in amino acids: CASSPQGKGNQPQHF. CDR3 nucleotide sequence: TGTGCCAGCAGTCCCCAGGGGAAGGGCAATCAGCCCCAGCATTTT.

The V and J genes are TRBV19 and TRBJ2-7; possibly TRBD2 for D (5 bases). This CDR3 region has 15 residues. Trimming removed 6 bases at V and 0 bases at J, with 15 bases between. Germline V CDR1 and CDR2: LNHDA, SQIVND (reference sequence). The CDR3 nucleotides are TGTGCCAGTAGAAAAGAGGGTAAAAACTCCTACGAGCAGTACTTC. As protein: CASRKEGKNSYEQYF. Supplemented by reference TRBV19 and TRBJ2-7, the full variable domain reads DGGITQSPKYLFRKEGQNVTLSCEQNLNHDAMYWYRQDPGQGLRLIYYSQIVNDFQKGDIAEGYSVSREKKESFPLTVTSAQKNPTAFYLCASRKEGKNSYEQYFGPGTRLTVT.

CDR3 nucleotide sequence: TGTGCCAGCAGGACTAGCGGGGGCTACGAGCAGTACTTC. Its translation: CASRTSGGYEQYF. V gene TRBV3-1 (or the pseudogene TRBV3-2) combines with J gene TRBJ2-7; 12 positions agree with TRBD2. The CDR3 runs 13 residues. V gave up 6 bases and J gave up 3 bases; unmatched junction bases: 0. Germline CDR1 and CDR2: LGHDT and YNNKEL (reference sequence).

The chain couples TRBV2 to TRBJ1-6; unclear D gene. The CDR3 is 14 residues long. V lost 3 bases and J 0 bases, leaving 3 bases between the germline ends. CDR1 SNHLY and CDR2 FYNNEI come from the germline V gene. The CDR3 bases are TGTGCCAGCAGTGACAGCTCCTATAATTCACCCCTCCACTTT. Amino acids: CASSDSSYNSPLHF.

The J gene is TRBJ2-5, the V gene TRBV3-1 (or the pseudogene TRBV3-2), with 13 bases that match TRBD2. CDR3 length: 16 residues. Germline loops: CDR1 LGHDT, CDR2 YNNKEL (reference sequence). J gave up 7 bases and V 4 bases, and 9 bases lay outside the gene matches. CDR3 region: CASSLGLAGADLTQYF. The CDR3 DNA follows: TGTGCCAGCAGCCTAGGACTAGCGGGGGCAGACCTGACCCAGTACTTC.

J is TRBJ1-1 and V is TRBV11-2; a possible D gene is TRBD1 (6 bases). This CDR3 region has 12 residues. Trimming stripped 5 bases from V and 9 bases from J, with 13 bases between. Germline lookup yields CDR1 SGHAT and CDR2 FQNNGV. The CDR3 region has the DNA TGTGCCAGCAGCCCGGACAGCATCAAAGCTTTCTTT. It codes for CASSPDSIKAFF.

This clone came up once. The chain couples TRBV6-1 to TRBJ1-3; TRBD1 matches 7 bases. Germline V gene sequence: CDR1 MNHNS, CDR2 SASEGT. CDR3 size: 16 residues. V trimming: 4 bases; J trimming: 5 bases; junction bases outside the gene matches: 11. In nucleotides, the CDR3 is TGTGCCAGCAGTGGGGGGACAGCACAAAAAAGAAACACCATATATTTT. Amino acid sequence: CASSGGTAQKRNTIYF.

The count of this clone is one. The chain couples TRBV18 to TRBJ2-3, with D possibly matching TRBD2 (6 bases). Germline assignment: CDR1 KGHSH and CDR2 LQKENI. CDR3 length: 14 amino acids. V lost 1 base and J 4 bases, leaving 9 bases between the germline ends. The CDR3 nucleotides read TGTGCCAGCTCACCACTCTCTAGCGCAGATACGCAGTATTTT. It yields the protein CASSPLSSADTQYF. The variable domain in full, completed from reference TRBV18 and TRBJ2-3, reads NAGVMQNPRHLVRRRGQEARLRCSPMKGHSHVYWYRQLPEEGLKFMVYLQKENIIDESGMPKERFSAEFPKEGPSILRIQQVVRGDSAAYFCASSPLSSADTQYFGPGTRLTVL.

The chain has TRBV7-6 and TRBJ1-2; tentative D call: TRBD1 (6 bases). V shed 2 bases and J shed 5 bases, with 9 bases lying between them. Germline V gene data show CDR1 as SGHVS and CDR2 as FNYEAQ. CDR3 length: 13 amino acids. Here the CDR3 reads CASSLSGQYGYTF. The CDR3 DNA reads TGTGCCAGCAGCTTATCCGGACAGTATGGCTACACCTTC. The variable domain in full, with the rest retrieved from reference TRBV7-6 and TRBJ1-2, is GAGVSQSPRYKVTKRGQDVALRCDPISGHVSLYWYRQALGQGPEFLTYFNYEAQQDKSGLPNDRFSAERPEGSISTLTIQRTEQRDSAMYRCASSLSGQYGYTFGSGTRLTVV.

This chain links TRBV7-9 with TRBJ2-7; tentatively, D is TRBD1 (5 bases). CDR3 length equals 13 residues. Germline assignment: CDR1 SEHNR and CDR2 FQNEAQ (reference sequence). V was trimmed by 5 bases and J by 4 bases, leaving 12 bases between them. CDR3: CASSDRTGYEQYF. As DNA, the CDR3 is TGTGCCAGCAGCGACAGAACTGGGTACGAGCAGTACTTC.

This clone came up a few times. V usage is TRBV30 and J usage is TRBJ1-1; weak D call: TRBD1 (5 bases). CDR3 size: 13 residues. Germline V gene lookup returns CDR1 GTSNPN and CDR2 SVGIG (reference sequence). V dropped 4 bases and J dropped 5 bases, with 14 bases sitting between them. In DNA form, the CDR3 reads TGTGCCTGGAAGGCAGGGCTAGGGACTGAAGCTTTCTTT. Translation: CAWKAGLGTEAFF.

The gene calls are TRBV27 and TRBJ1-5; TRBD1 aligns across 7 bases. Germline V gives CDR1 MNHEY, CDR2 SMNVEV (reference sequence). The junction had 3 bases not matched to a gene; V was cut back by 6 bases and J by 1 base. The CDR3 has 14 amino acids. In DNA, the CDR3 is TGTGCCAGCAGGACAGGGATGAGCAATCAGCCCCAGCATTTT. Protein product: CASRTGMSNQPQHF.

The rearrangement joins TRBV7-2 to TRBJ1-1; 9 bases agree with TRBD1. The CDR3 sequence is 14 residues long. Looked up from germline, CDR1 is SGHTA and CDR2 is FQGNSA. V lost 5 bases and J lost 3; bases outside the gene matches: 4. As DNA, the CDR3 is TGTGCCAGCAGCCCATGGACAGGGGACACTGAAGCTTTCTTT. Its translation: CASSPWTGDTEAFF.

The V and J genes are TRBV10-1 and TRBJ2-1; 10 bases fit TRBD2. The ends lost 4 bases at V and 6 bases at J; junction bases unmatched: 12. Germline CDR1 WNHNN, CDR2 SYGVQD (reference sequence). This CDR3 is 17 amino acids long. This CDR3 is CASSGNRAGGGRNEQFF. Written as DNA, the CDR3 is TGCGCCAGCAGTGGTAACAGAGCGGGAGGGGGACGCAATGAGCAGTTCTTC.

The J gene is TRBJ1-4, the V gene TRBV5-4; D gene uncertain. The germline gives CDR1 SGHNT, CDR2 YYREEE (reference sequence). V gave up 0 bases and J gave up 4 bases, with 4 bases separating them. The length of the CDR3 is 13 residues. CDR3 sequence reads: CASSLERNEKLFF. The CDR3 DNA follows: TGTGCCAGCAGCTTGGAGCGTAATGAAAAACTGTTTTTT.

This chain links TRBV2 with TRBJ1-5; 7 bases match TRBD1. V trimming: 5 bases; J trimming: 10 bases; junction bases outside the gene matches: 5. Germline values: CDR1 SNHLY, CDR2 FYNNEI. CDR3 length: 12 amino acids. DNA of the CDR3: TGTGCCAGCAGTACAAGGACAGGACCCCAGCATTTT. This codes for CASSTRTGPQHF.

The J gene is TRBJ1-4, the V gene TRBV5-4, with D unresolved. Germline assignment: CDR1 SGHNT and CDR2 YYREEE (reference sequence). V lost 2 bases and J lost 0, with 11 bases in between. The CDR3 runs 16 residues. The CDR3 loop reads CASSFTAFATNEKLFF. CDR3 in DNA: TGTGCCAGCAGCTTTACAGCATTTGCAACTAATGAAAAACTGTTTTTT.

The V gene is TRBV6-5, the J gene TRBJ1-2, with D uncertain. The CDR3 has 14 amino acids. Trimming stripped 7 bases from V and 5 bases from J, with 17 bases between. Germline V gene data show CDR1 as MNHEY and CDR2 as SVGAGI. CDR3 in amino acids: CASTTKAGPYGYTF. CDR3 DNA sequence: TGTGCCAGCACCACTAAGGCTGGTCCTTATGGCTACACCTTC.

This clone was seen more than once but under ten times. The CDR3 DNA follows: TGTGCCAGCAGCCCCGTTAATTCACCCCTCCACTTT. Its protein is CASSPVNSPLHF. The chain carries TRBV7-8 and TRBJ1-6; no reliable D call. V was pared by 5 bases and J by 6 bases, with 5 bases between. The CDR3 totals 12 residues. Germline assignment: CDR1 SGHVS and CDR2 FQNEAQ.